The rows below give T cell receptor beta chains drawn from one sample of a study of T cell repertoires and HLA-DP antigens. The repertoire was sequenced with immunoSEQ multiplex PCR; TCRdb's copy has only in-frame clones and lacks some. The data show tens of thousands of clones, with around 80% seen just once and 1.6% held by the top ten. Their antigen targets remain unknown. The specimen was CD4+ T cells from PBMCs. All receptors come from a man in his sixties in good health and CMV-seronegative. The CDR3 runs from the conserved cysteine through the conserved F or W. The order of the fields is CDR3 length, D gene, clone size, J gene, V gene, CDR3 DNA, CDR3 protein. The D gene is left open where the match is weak. The size entry is marked missing in some rows and otherwise reads once, few, many or a size class.

cdr3_length: 15
d_call: -
clone_size: -
j_call: TRBJ2-3
v_call: TRBV28
cdr3_nt: TGTGCCAGCAGGTTGAGGGTGGGAGTCACAGATACGCAGTATTTT
cdr3_aa: CASRLRVGVTDTQYF

cdr3_length: 17
d_call: TRBD2
clone_size: once
j_call: TRBJ2-3
v_call: TRBV19
cdr3_nt: TGTGCCAGTAGTACTCGGACTAGCGGGAGGGCCAGGGATACGCAGTATTTT
cdr3_aa: CASSTRTSGRARDTQYF

cdr3_length: 17
d_call: TRBD1
clone_size: once
j_call: TRBJ1-1
v_call: TRBV7-2
cdr3_nt: TGTGCCAGCAGCTTAGGGCAGGGGGCAGGAAAAAGGGCTGAAGCTTTCTTT
cdr3_aa: CASSLGQGAGKRAEAFF

cdr3_length: 19
d_call: TRBD1
clone_size: -
j_call: TRBJ2-4
v_call: TRBV19
cdr3_nt: TGTGCCAGTAGTACGACCGTATCCGGGACAGGAAACTTCAAAAACATTCAGTACTTC
cdr3_aa: CASSTTVSGTGNFKNIQYF

cdr3_length: 13
d_call: -
clone_size: -
j_call: TRBJ2-6
v_call: TRBV29-1
cdr3_nt: TGCAGCGTTGAAACTTCTGGGGCCAACGTCCTGACTTTC
cdr3_aa: CSVETSGANVLTF

cdr3_length: 14
d_call: -
clone_size: -
j_call: TRBJ1-4
v_call: TRBV28
cdr3_nt: TGTGCCAGCAGTTTAATGGGGCGGAATGAAAAACTGTTTTTT
cdr3_aa: CASSLMGRNEKLFF

cdr3_length: 17
d_call: -
clone_size: -
j_call: TRBJ2-5
v_call: TRBV9
cdr3_nt: TGTGCCAGCAGCGTAGCCCCAGAGTGGCGGGGACAAGAGACCCAGTACTTC
cdr3_aa: CASSVAPEWRGQETQYF

cdr3_length: 13
d_call: -
clone_size: once
j_call: TRBJ1-1
v_call: TRBV7-2
cdr3_nt: TGTGCCAGCAGCTTAGCGGTGAGACCTGAAGCTTTCTTT
cdr3_aa: CASSLAVRPEAFF

cdr3_length: 18
d_call: TRBD2
clone_size: -
j_call: TRBJ2-3
v_call: TRBV28
cdr3_nt: TGTGCCAGCCGCGGGAGTAGCGGGGGGGCCTTAGGCACAGATACGCAGTATTTT
cdr3_aa: CASRGSSGGALGTDTQYF

cdr3_length: 18
d_call: -
clone_size: -
j_call: TRBJ2-3
v_call: TRBV7-8
cdr3_nt: TGTGCCAGCAGCTTAGGACTCCGCCATGATTTAAGCACAGATACGCAGTATTTT
cdr3_aa: CASSLGLRHDLSTDTQYF

cdr3_length: 17
d_call: TRBD2
clone_size: -
j_call: TRBJ2-1
v_call: TRBV18
cdr3_nt: TGTGCCAGCTCACCACGCTCGAGCGGGAGGGGGCCCAATGAGCAGTTCTTC
cdr3_aa: CASSPRSSGRGPNEQFF

cdr3_length: 13
d_call: -
clone_size: few
j_call: TRBJ1-6
v_call: TRBV7-6
cdr3_nt: TGTGCCAGCAGCCCCTTGGCGGATTCACCCCTCCACTTT
cdr3_aa: CASSPLADSPLHF

cdr3_length: 15
d_call: -
clone_size: -
j_call: TRBJ1-5
v_call: TRBV7-2
cdr3_nt: TGTGCCAGCAGCTTAGGGGGGATAGGGGTACAGCCCCAGCATTTT
cdr3_aa: CASSLGGIGVQPQHF

cdr3_length: 14
d_call: -
clone_size: -
j_call: TRBJ1-5
v_call: TRBV6-1
cdr3_nt: TGTGCCAGCAGGCCGACTCATAGCAATCAGCCCCAGCATTTT
cdr3_aa: CASRPTHSNQPQHF

cdr3_length: 15
d_call: TRBD2
clone_size: once
j_call: TRBJ2-3
v_call: TRBV5-1
cdr3_nt: TGCGCCAGCAGCCCGGGACTAGCGGGCACAGATACGCAGTATTTT
cdr3_aa: CASSPGLAGTDTQYF

cdr3_length: 13
d_call: TRBD1
clone_size: -
j_call: TRBJ1-1
v_call: TRBV7-8
cdr3_nt: TGTGCCAGCAGCTATTCAGGGGGCACTGAAGCTTTCTTT
cdr3_aa: CASSYSGGTEAFF

cdr3_length: 14
d_call: -
clone_size: few
j_call: TRBJ2-3
v_call: TRBV21-1
cdr3_nt: TGTGCCAGCAGCAGCGGAGTTAGCACAGATACGCAGTATTTT
cdr3_aa: CASSSGVSTDTQYF

cdr3_length: 14
d_call: -
clone_size: -
j_call: TRBJ2-5
v_call: TRBV18
cdr3_nt: TGTGCCAGCTCACCACGTAACGGGGAAGAGACCCAGTACTTC
cdr3_aa: CASSPRNGEETQYF

cdr3_length: 13
d_call: -
clone_size: once
j_call: TRBJ2-7
v_call: TRBV28
cdr3_nt: TGTGCCAGCAGTTTAGAGATTTCTTACGAGCAGTACTTC
cdr3_aa: CASSLEISYEQYF